This record looks at one TCR beta chain sequence and its context. The CDR3 is 15 amino acids. The V and J ends lost 5 bases and 0 bases respectively, with 14 bases between them. These data are taken from a study of T-cell reconstitution after alpha-beta-depleted transplantation in children. Unique molecular identifiers tagged the TCRbeta library. TCRdb called the PCR reads again in MiXCR, with one record for every CDR3 protein. This sample carries fewer than 550,000 distinct CDR3 sequences, 11% of them seen once, and the ten largest clones take about 5%. The origin of this receptor is a human donor who donated a stem cell graft to a child with acute myeloid leukemia. The V gene is TRBV12-3 or TRBV12-4, the J gene TRBJ2-7; possibly TRBD2 for D (6 bases). Source: PBMCs from the stem cell graft donor, taken from the stem cell graft. The CDR3 is CASSIGPRGSYEQYF. CDR3 sequence (DNA): TGTGCCAGCAGTATCGGGCCGCGGGGCTCCTACGAGCAGTACTTC.